One sample yielded the 15 T cell receptor beta chains listed below, sequenced in a study of shared clonotypes between healthy human individuals. The repertoire was sequenced with immunoSEQ multiplex PCR; TCRdb's copy has only in-frame clones and lacks some. The table has roughly 1 million clones, around 74% seen once; the top ten hold approximately 1.5%. Sequenced sample: memory CD4+ T cells sorted from blood. Subset denoted: CD45RA-negative fraction. The origin of the receptors is a man younger than 35 in good health.

This chain uses TRBV7-2 with TRBJ2-3, with D perhaps TRBD2 (6 bases). Looked up from germline, CDR1 is SGHTA and CDR2 is FQGNSA. V was cut by 1 base and J by 0 bases, with 11 bases left in between. This CDR3 spans 16 amino acids. The CDR3 region has the DNA TGTGCCAGCAGCTTAGGGGGACTCCTAAGCACAGATACGCAGTATTTT. Translated: CASSLGGLLSTDTQYF.

The V and J genes are TRBV7-6 and TRBJ2-6, with D perhaps assigned TRBD1 or TRBD2 (6 bases each). The CDR3 contains 16 residues. CDR1 is SGHVS, CDR2 FNYEAQ, per germline. V was trimmed by 4 bases and J by 0 bases, leaving 10 bases between them. CDR3 protein: CASSWAGHSGANVLTF. As DNA, the CDR3 is TGTGCCAGCAGCTGGGCGGGACACTCTGGGGCCAACGTCCTGACTTTC.

The gene calls are TRBV29-1 and TRBJ1-1; D not certain. This CDR3 comprises 14 residues. Trimming took off 5 bases at V and 0 bases at J, with 13 bases between the two ends. Germline CDR1 is SQVTM and CDR2 is ANQGSEA. CDR3 region: CSVSGLFLNTEAFF. The CDR3 bases are TGCAGCGTTTCCGGTTTATTCTTGAACACTGAAGCTTTCTTT.

This clone appeared a few times. The rearrangement uses TRBV11-1 and TRBJ2-3, with unresolved D. The V end lost 7 bases, the J end lost 0 bases, and 14 bases lay between the germline ends. The germline gives CDR1 SGHAT, CDR2 FQDESV (reference sequence). This CDR3 is 15 amino acids long. Here the CDR3 reads CASTSMGSSTDTQYF. DNA for the CDR3: TGTGCCAGCACCTCCATGGGGTCTAGCACAGATACGCAGTATTTT.

This chain uses TRBV19 with TRBJ1-2, with TRBD1 identical over 8 bases. V trimming: 5 bases; J trimming: 1 base; junction bases outside the gene matches: 9. CDR3 length equals 16 residues. Per the germline V gene, CDR1 is LNHDA and CDR2 is SQIVND (reference sequence). Here the CDR3 reads CASSVIQGDYNYGYTF. The CDR3 bases are TGTGCCAGTAGTGTCATACAGGGGGACTATAACTATGGCTACACCTTC. Using reference TRBV19 and TRBJ1-2 for the parts outside the CDR3, the full variable domain is DGGITQSPKYLFRKEGQNVTLSCEQNLNHDAMYWYRQDPGQGLRLIYYSQIVNDFQKGDIAEGYSVSREKKESFPLTVTSAQKNPTAFYLCASSVIQGDYNYGYTFGSGTRLTVV.

The chain has TRBV18 and TRBJ2-4; tentative D call: TRBD1 (5 bases). Germline-derived CDR1 and CDR2 are KGHSH and LQKENI. The CDR3 is 15 residues long. V lost 5 bases to trimming and J lost 0 bases, with 11 bases between them. The CDR3 sequence is CASSKPTVAKNIQYF. CDR3 coding DNA: TGTGCCAGCTCAAAACCGACAGTAGCCAAAAACATTCAGTACTTC.

The rearrangement uses TRBV28 and TRBJ1-2; D gene unclear. CDR1 and CDR2 (germline): MDHEN, SYDVKM. This CDR3 is 13 amino acids long. Trimming took off 2 bases at V and 8 bases at J, with 12 bases between the two ends. In DNA form, the CDR3 reads TGTGCCAGCAGTTTAAGGGCCTGGGCAGGCTACACCTTC. Encoded protein: CASSLRAWAGYTF.

About this clone: A read error may account for a junction end that differs from germline. This rearrangement joins TRBV7-7 to TRBJ1-1, with TRBD1 matching over 8 bases. The CDR3 has 15 amino acids. Per the germline V gene, CDR1 is SSHAT and CDR2 is FNYEAQ (reference sequence). The CDR3 DNA is TGTGCTAGCAGCTTAGAGGACAGGGAGAACACTGAAGCTTTCTTT. Encoded protein: CASSLEDRENTEAFF.

The chain links TRBV5-4 to TRBJ2-5, with D possibly TRBD2 on 5 matching bases. CDR1 and CDR2 from the germline V gene are SGHNT and YYREEE (reference sequence). The CDR3 extends over 13 amino acids. V was pared by 7 bases and J by 3 bases, with 13 bases between. CDR3 nucleotide sequence: TGTGCCAGCTCTCTAGCTCTCGAAGAGACCCAGTACTTC. Protein sequence: CASSLALEETQYF.

This clone was seen a handful of times. The J gene is TRBJ2-5, the V gene TRBV30, with 11 bases fitting TRBD1. The CDR3 totals 14 residues. The J segment lost 4 bases and the V segment lost 5 bases, leaving 6 bases of the junction unmatched. Germline V CDR1 and CDR2: GTSNPN, SVGIG (reference sequence). CDR3 residues: CAWRRTGGLETQYF. The DNA of the CDR3 is TGTGCCTGGCGACGGACAGGGGGCTTAGAGACCCAGTACTTC.

This clone came up a few times. The chain is built from TRBV11-2 and TRBJ2-7; D is tentatively TRBD1 or TRBD2 (5 bases each). Trimming removed 6 bases at V and 6 bases at J, with 18 bases between. There are 14 residues in the CDR3. The germline gives CDR1 SGHAT, CDR2 FQNNGV. The CDR3, as DNA: TGTGCCAGCAGGCCGGGACCAGACTCTTTCGAGCAGTACTTC. Translation gives CASRPGPDSFEQYF. Together with reference TRBV11-2 and TRBJ2-7, the CDR3 gives the full variable domain: EAGVAQSPRYKIIEKRQSVAFWCNPISGHATLYWYQQILGQGPKLLIQFQNNGVVDDSQLPKDRFSAERLKGVDSTLKIQPAKLEDSAVYLCASRPGPDSFEQYFGPGTRLTVT.

This clone has only a few counts. As DNA, the CDR3 is TGTGCCAGCAGCTTACCCGGGACCTTGAACACTGAAGCTTTCTTT. Its translation is CASSLPGTLNTEAFF. The chain carries TRBV5-4 and TRBJ1-1, with D perhaps matching TRBD1 (5 bases). CDR1 is SGHNT and CDR2 is YYREEE in the germline V gene (reference sequence). With 2 bases removed from V and 0 bases from J, the gap between germline ends came to 11 bases. The CDR3 contains 15 residues.

The chain recombines TRBV27 with TRBJ2-1, with D tentatively TRBD2 (5 bases). The CDR3 runs 16 residues. Germline V gene sequence: CDR1 MNHEY, CDR2 SMNVEV (reference sequence). Trimming removed 7 bases at V and 2 bases at J, with 18 bases between. CDR3 sequence reads: CASKEMTPGTYNEQFF. The CDR3, as DNA: TGTGCCAGCAAGGAAATGACACCGGGGACCTACAATGAGCAGTTCTTC.

The chain has TRBV5-1 and TRBJ1-1; 12 bases map to TRBD1. Germline V gene data show CDR1 as SGHRS and CDR2 as YFSETQ. The V segment lost 2 bases and the J segment 3 bases; nucleotides outside the gene matches: 8. This CDR3 is built from 17 residues. The CDR3 coding sequence is TGCGCCAGCAGCTTATCCGGGACAGGGGGCGCAGACACTGAAGCTTTCTTT. Translating gives CASSLSGTGGADTEAFF.

For this clone: Other DNA sequences of this sample code for an identical CDR3. The genes are TRBV11-3 and TRBJ2-4; D could derive from TRBD1 or TRBD2 (5 bases each). V lost 1 base and J lost 7, with 8 bases in between. The CDR3 contains 13 residues. Germline CDR1 reads SGHNT; CDR2 reads YENEEA. The CDR3 here is CASSLGGKNIQYF. The CDR3 DNA reads as TGTGCCAGCAGCTTAGGGGGGAAGAACATTCAGTACTTC.